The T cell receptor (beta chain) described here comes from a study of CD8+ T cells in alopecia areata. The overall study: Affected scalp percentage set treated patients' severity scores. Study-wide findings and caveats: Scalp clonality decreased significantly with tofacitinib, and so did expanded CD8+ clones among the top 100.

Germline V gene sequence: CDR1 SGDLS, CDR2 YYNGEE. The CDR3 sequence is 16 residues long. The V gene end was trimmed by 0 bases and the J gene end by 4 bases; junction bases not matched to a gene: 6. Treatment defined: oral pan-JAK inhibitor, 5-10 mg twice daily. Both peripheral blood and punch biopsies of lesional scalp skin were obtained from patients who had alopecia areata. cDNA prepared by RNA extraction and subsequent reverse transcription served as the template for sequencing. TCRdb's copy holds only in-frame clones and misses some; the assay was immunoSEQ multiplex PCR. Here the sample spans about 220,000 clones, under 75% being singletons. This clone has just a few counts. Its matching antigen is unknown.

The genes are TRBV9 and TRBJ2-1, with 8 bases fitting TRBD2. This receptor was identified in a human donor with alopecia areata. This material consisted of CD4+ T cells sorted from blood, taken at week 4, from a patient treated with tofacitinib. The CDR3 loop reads CASSVEAGVRYNEQFF. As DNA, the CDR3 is TGTGCCAGCAGCGTAGAAGCGGGGGTAAGGTACAATGAGCAGTTCTTC.